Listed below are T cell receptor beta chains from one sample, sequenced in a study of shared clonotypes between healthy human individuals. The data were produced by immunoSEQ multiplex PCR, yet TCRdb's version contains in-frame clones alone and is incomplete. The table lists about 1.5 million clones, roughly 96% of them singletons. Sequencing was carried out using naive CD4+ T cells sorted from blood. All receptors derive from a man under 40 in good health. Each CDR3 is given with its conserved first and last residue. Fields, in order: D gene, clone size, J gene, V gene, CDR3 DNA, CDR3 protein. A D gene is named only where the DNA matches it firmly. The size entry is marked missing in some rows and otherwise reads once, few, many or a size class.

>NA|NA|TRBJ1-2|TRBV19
TGTGCCAGTAGCCTAGAAAACTATGGCTACACCTTC
CASSLENYGYTF
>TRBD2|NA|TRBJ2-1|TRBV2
TGTGCCAGCAGTGGGACTAGCGGGAGAGGCCATGAGCAGTTCTTC
CASSGTSGRGHEQFF
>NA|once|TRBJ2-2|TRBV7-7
TGTGCCAGCAGCTTAGCACTTGACACCGGGGAGCTGTTTTTT
CASSLALDTGELFF
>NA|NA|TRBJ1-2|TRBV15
TGTGCCACCAGCAGAGATCAGGCAGGGCGCTATGGCTACACCTTC
CATSRDQAGRYGYTF
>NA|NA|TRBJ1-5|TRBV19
TGTGCCAGTAGTATGGGGACGGCCAATCAGCCCCAGCATTTT
CASSMGTANQPQHF
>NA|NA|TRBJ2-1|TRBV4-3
TGCGCCAGCAGCCGGGGGGACAGCTCCTACAATGAGCAGTTCTTC
CASSRGDSSYNEQFF
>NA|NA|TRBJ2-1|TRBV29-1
TGCAGCGGTGTGAGGCGGAACAATGAGCAGTTCTTC
CSGVRRNNEQFF
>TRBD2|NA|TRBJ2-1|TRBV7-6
TGTGCCAGCAGCCCCCATGGGACTAGCGAGAATGAGCAGTTCTTC
CASSPHGTSENEQFF
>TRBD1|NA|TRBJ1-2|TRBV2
TGTGCCAGCAGGTCGATTACAGGGGGCTCCTATGGCTACACCTTC
CASRSITGGSYGYTF
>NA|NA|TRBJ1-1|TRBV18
TGTGCCAGCTCACCACCGTACGCCAACACTGAAGCTTTCTTT
CASSPPYANTEAFF
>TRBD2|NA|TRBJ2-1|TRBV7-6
TGTGCCAGCAGCTTAGTTCCGAGCGGGAGGTACAATGAGCAGTTCTTC
CASSLVPSGRYNEQFF
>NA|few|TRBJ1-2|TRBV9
TGTGCCAGCAGCGCTCCTCCCCTTGCGGCAAATGGCTACACCTTC
CASSAPPLAANGYTF
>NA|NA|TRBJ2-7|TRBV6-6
TGTGCCAGCAGATACGGGTTCCCCTACGAGCAGTACTTC
CASRYGFPYEQYF
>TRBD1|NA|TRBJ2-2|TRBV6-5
TGTGCCAGCAGCGATGGACAGGTCGGCGGGGAGCTGTTTTTT
CASSDGQVGGELFF
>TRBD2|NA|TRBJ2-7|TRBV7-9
TGTGCCAGCAGCTTAAATCGTGGGACTAGCGGGTTTGAGCAGTACTTC
CASSLNRGTSGFEQYF
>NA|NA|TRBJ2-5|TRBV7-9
TGTGCCAGCAGCATTCCTCGGGGCTGGGAAGAGACCCAGTACTTC
CASSIPRGWEETQYF
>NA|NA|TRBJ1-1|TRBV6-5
TGTGCCAGCAGTTACGGGGGTCGCAACCAAGCTTTCTTT
CASSYGGRNQAFF
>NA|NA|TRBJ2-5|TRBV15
TGTGCCACCAGCAGACAGGCGGTCCCAGAGACCCAGTACTTC
CATSRQAVPETQYF
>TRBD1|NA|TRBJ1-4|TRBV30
TGTGCCTGGAGCGATACAGGGGGAAAACTGTTTTTT
CAWSDTGGKLFF
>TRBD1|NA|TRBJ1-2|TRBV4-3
TGCGCCAGCAGCCAAGCTTCGGGACAGGGATATGGCTACACCTTC
CASSQASGQGYGYTF
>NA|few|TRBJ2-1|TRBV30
TGTGCCTCCGGGCTTGGGGAGCAGTTCTTC
CASGLGEQFF
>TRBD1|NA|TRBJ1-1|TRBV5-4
TGTGCCAGCAGCTTACAGGGGCGTGAAGCTTTCTTT
CASSLQGREAFF
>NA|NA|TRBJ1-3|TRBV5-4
TGTGCCAGCAGCCGAACCGGGACGCCTGGAAACACCATATATTTT
CASSRTGTPGNTIYF
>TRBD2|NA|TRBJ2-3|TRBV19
TGTGCCAGTAGGGCGGGAGTAGCAGATACGCAGTATTTT
CASRAGVADTQYF
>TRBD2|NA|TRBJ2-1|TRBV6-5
TGTGCCAGCAGTTCCGGCACTAGCGGTTACAATGAGCAGTTCTTC
CASSSGTSGYNEQFF
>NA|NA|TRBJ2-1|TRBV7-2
TGTGCCAGCAGGGATACAACGTACAATGAGCAGTTCTTC
CASRDTTYNEQFF
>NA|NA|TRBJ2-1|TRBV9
TGTGCCAGCAGCGTAGTTGGGGGGCACTACAATGAGCAGTTCTTC
CASSVVGGHYNEQFF
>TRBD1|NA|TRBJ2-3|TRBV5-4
TGTGCCAGCAGCGCCGACAGGGAAGGTACGCAGTATTTT
CASSADREGTQYF
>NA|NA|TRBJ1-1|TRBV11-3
TGTGCCAGCAGCTTGGGTGGAGGGGGTTCCACTGAAGCTTTCTTT
CASSLGGGGSTEAFF
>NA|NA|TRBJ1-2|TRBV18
TGTGCCAGCTCACCACTCCCGTCGGACAGCTATGGCTACACCTTC
CASSPLPSDSYGYTF
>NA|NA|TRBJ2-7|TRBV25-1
TGTGCCAGCAGTCCCCTTTGGGGGGCGCCGGGGGAGCAGTACTTC
CASSPLWGAPGEQYF
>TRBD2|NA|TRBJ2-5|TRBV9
TGTGCCAGCAGCGTAGCTGGGGGGGGACGTCGAGAGACCCAGTACTTC
CASSVAGGGRRETQYF
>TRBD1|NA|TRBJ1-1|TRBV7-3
TGTGCCAGCAGCTATACAGGGGGCGAACGAGCTTTCTTT
CASSYTGGERAFF
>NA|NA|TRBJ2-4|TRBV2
TGTGCCAGCAGAATCGGAGTAGAGGCCAAAAACATTCAGTACTTC
CASRIGVEAKNIQYF
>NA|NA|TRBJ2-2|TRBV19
TGTGCCAGTAGTCGGGTAGCTCAGGGCCTTTCGAACACCGGGGAGCTGTTTTTT
CASSRVAQGLSNTGELFF
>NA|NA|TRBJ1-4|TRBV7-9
TGTGCGGTAGGGGGAAACAGAAGGGGGGAAAAACTGTTTTTT
CAVGGNRRGEKLFF
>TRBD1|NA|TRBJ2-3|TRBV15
TGTGCCACCAAAGGGACAGGCAGCACAGATACGCAGTATTTT
CATKGTGSTDTQYF
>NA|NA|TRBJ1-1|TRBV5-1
TGCGCCAGCAGCTTGTTTGGGGGCAACACTGAAGCTTTCTTT
CASSLFGGNTEAFF
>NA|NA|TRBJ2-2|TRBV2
TGTGCCAGCAGTAGAGAACAGCCCACCGGGGAGCTGTTTTTT
CASSREQPTGELFF
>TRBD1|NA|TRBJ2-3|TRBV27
TGTGCCAGCACCTCCGGGACAGGGGGCTCGGGGACAGATACGCAGTATTTT
CASTSGTGGSGTDTQYF
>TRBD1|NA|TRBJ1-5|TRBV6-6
TGTGCCACCTCGGGACAGCACAATCAGCCCCAGCATTTT
CATSGQHNQPQHF
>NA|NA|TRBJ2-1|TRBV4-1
TGCGCCAGCAGCCAAGACGGACGATTGGACTACAATGAGCAGTTCTTC
CASSQDGRLDYNEQFF
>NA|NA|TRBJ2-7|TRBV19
TGTGCCAGTAGTATCATGGCAGGTACCTACGAGCAGTACTTC
CASSIMAGTYEQYF
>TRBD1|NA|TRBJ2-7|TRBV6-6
TGTGCCAGCAGTTACTCAGGGCCGGGACAGGGAAACGAGCAGTACTTC
CASSYSGPGQGNEQYF
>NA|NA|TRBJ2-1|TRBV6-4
TGTGCCAGCAGCAGGACAGTCTCCTACAATGAGCAGTTCTTC
CASSRTVSYNEQFF
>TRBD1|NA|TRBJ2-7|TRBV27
TGTGCCAGCAGTTCCTGGGGGGGACAGGGGGCTTACGAGCAGTACTTC
CASSSWGGQGAYEQYF
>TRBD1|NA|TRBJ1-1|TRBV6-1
TGTGCCAGCAGAGCATTTGGACAGGGGATAGCTTTCTTT
CASRAFGQGIAFF
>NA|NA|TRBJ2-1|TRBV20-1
TGCAGTGCTAGAGATCTGAATGAGCAGTTCTTC
CSARDLNEQFF
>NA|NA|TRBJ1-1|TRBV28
TGTGCCAGCAGTACCACAGTGCGAGCCACTGAAGCTTTCTTT
CASSTTVRATEAFF
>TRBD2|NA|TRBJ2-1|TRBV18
TGTGCCAGCTCACCGACTAGCGGGAGTGGTGGTGAGCAGTTCTTC
CASSPTSGSGGEQFF
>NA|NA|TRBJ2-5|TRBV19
TGTGCCAGTGCCCTCGGACAACAAGAGACCCAGTACTTC
CASALGQQETQYF
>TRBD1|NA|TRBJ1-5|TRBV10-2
TGCGCCAGCAGTGACCCGACAGGGCTGGATAATCAGCCCCAGCATTTT
CASSDPTGLDNQPQHF
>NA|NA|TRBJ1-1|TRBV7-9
TGTGCCAGCAGCTTAATAGAGAACACTGAAGCTTTCTTT
CASSLIENTEAFF
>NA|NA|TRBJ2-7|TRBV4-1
TGCGCCAGCAGCAATAGACCCTCCGAGCAGTACTTC
CASSNRPSEQYF
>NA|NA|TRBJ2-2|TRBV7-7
TGTGCTAGTAAGACAGCCGATGGCACCGGGGAGCTGTTTTTT
CASKTADGTGELFF
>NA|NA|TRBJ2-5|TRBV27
TGTGCCAGCAGTTTAGGGGGCGCCCCCAAAGAGACCCAGTACTTC
CASSLGGAPKETQYF
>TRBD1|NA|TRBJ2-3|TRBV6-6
TGTGCCAGCAGGCTAACGTCGGGACAGGGATCAGATACGCAGTATTTT
CASRLTSGQGSDTQYF
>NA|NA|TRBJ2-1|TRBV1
TGCCCTCCCTACAATGAGCAGTTCTTC
CPPYNEQFF